What follows are 28 T cell receptor beta chains derived from one specimen sequenced in a study of shared clonotypes between healthy human individuals (TCRdb year 2020). The library was made by the immunoSEQ multiplex PCR assay. TCRdb's version of the immuneACCESS table is confined to in-frame rearrangements and falls short of the full clone set. An unresolved V gene accounts for under half of the shortfall where checked; the remainder is of unknown origin. In this sample the table shows some 2,400,000 clones, nearly 97% of which occur a single time. Approximately 0.13% of the sample belongs to the ten largest clones. The source material was naive CD4+ T cells sorted from blood. The cell subset or site tag for this specimen amounts to: CD45RA+ positively selected. The origin of the receptors is a young man in good health.

V and J are TRBV19 and TRBJ2-7; D may be TRBD1 (5 bases). The CDR3 extends over 12 amino acids. Trimming pared 3 bases from V and 6 bases from J, leaving 9 bases between. From germline, CDR1 is LNHDA and CDR2 SQIVND (reference sequence). The CDR3 loop reads CASSMNRREQYF. The CDR3 nucleotides are TGTGCCAGTAGTATGAACAGGCGCGAGCAGTACTTC.

For this clone: This specimen includes other DNA sequences encoding the same CDR3. This chain joins TRBV9 and TRBJ1-5; 10 nucleotides agree with TRBD1. The germline V gene has CDR1 SGDLS and CDR2 YYNGEE. V lost 0 bases to trimming and J lost 6 bases; unmatched junction nucleotides: 3. CDR3 length: 15 amino acids. The chain's CDR3 is CASSVGQGAGQPQHF. CDR3 in DNA: TGTGCCAGCAGCGTAGGACAGGGGGCGGGTCAGCCCCAGCATTTT.

A note on this clone: Other nucleotide sequences in the sample specify the same CDR3. The chain has TRBV2 and TRBJ1-5; no reliable D call. This CDR3 contains 13 residues. Trimming shortened V by 4 bases and J by 0 bases, and 4 bases separated the two germline ends. Per germline, CDR1 SNHLY and CDR2 FYNNEI. DNA for the CDR3: TGTGCCAGCAGTGGAGATAGCAATCAGCCCCAGCATTTT. Protein sequence: CASSGDSNQPQHF.

The rearrangement joins TRBV28 to TRBJ1-5; D call uncertain. CDR3 size: 15 residues. The V and J ends lost 3 bases and 4 bases respectively, with 13 bases between them. Germline CDR1 reads MDHEN; CDR2 reads SYDVKM. The CDR3 loop reads CASSLARATNQPQHF. The CDR3 nucleotides read TGTGCCAGCAGTTTGGCCAGAGCCACAAATCAGCCCCAGCATTTT. Combining the CDR3 with reference TRBV28 and TRBJ1-5 gives the whole variable domain DVKVTQSSRYLVKRTGEKVFLECVQDMDHENMFWYRQDPGLGLRLIYFSYDVKMKEKGDIPEGYSVSREKKERFSLILESASTNQTSMYLCASSLARATNQPQHFGDGTRLSIL.

The V gene is TRBV18, the J gene TRBJ2-3; D perhaps matches TRBD1 (5 bases). Trimming cost V 2 bases and J 2 bases, with 8 bases left between them. The CDR3 is 14 amino acids. From germline, CDR1 is KGHSH and CDR2 LQKENI. The CDR3 loop is CASSPDSSTDTQYF. In nucleotides, the CDR3 is TGTGCCAGCTCACCAGACAGTTCCACAGATACGCAGTATTTT.

In nucleotides, the CDR3 is TGTGCCAGCAGTCGAGAGACAGACCCCGGGGCTTTCTTT. This translates into CASSRETDPGAFF. The chain combines TRBV9 with TRBJ1-1, with D possibly matching TRBD1 (5 bases). CDR1 and CDR2 (germline): SGDLS, YYNGEE. This CDR3 has 13 residues. V lost 5 bases, J lost 11 bases, and 19 bases lay in between.

This clone appeared a single time. The chain employs TRBV5-4 and TRBJ1-4; D is perhaps TRBD1 (5 bases). Germline values: CDR1 SGHNT, CDR2 YYREEE (reference sequence). Trimming removed 4 bases from V and 7 bases from J, with 11 bases in between. This CDR3 is 13 amino acids long. For the CDR3, the DNA is TGTGCCAGCAGCATAGGGGCTGGTGAAAAACTGTTTTTT. It encodes CASSIGAGEKLFF.

V usage is TRBV19 and J usage is TRBJ2-7; D might be TRBD2 (6 bases). Germline CDR1 LNHDA, CDR2 SQIVND (reference sequence). V was shortened by 8 bases and J by 0 bases, with 11 bases between the two germline ends. The CDR3 runs to 13 residues. CDR3 sequence reads: CASGRTGSYEQYF. CDR3 sequence (DNA): TGTGCCAGTGGGAGGACCGGCTCCTACGAGCAGTACTTC.

This CDR3 is CASSSGTFVDSQETQYF. CDR3 DNA: TGTGCCAGCAGCTCAGGGACGTTTGTGGACTCACAAGAGACCCAGTACTTC. This chain connects TRBV7-9 to TRBJ2-5; D may match TRBD1 or TRBD2 (5 bases each). This CDR3 has 17 amino acids. Trimming cost V 4 bases and J 2 bases, with 20 bases left between them. CDR1 and CDR2 (germline): SEHNR, FQNEAQ (reference sequence).

This clone showed up just a few times. The chain combines TRBV6-4 with TRBJ2-1, with a possible D match to TRBD1 (5 bases). V was cut by 10 bases and J by 2 bases, with 9 bases left in between. The germline CDR1 and CDR2 sequences are MRHNA and SNTAGT. The CDR3 loop spans 12 amino acids. The CDR3 spells CATKGAYNEQFF. For the CDR3, the DNA is TGTGCCACTAAAGGGGCCTACAATGAGCAGTTCTTC.

This chain connects TRBV2 to TRBJ2-2, with D tentatively TRBD1 or TRBD2 (5 bases each). The length of the CDR3 is 15 residues. The V end lost 8 bases, the J end lost 7 bases, and 20 bases lay between the germline ends. The germline gives CDR1 SNHLY, CDR2 FYNNEI. The CDR3 protein is CASLNVGGTSGELFF. The CDR3, as DNA: TGTGCCAGCTTAAATGTTGGGGGTACAAGCGGGGAGCTGTTTTTT.

This chain joins TRBV5-6 and TRBJ2-3, with D perhaps TRBD1 (7 bases). Germline values: CDR1 SGHDT, CDR2 YYEEEE. This CDR3 has 16 amino acids. V lost 4 bases and J lost 5, with 20 bases in between. This CDR3 is CASSGTDRLGGDTQYF. As DNA, the CDR3 is TGTGCCAGCAGCGGGACGGACAGGTTGGGAGGAGATACGCAGTATTTT.

The genes are TRBV18 and TRBJ2-1, with 11 bases lining up with TRBD2. The germline gives CDR1 KGHSH, CDR2 LQKENI. CDR3 length: 19 residues. Unmatched junction bases numbered 14, after V lost 3 bases and J lost 4 bases. The CDR3 loop is CASSPIPQTSGILYNEQFF. For the CDR3, the DNA is TGTGCCAGCTCACCCATACCCCAGACTAGCGGGATTCTTTACAATGAGCAGTTCTTC.

The chain links TRBV6-6 to TRBJ1-2; 7 bases line up with TRBD1. CDR3 length: 15 residues. The germline CDR1 and CDR2 sequences are MNHNY and SVGAGI (reference sequence). J was trimmed by 4 bases and V by 11 bases; bases with no gene match: 16. This CDR3 reads CAARRGTDRGYGYTF. The DNA of the CDR3 is TGTGCCGCCAGGAGGGGGACAGACCGGGGCTATGGCTACACCTTC.

This chain joins TRBV30 and TRBJ1-1; D remains unclear. V dropped 1 base and J dropped 3 bases, with 3 bases sitting between them. Germline CDR1 GTSNPN, CDR2 SVGIG (reference sequence). CDR3 length equals 11 residues. The CDR3 nucleotides are TGTGCCTGGAGTGAATACACTGAAGCTTTCTTT. Its translation is CAWSEYTEAFF. The full variable domain, rest sourced from reference TRBV30 and TRBJ1-1, is SQTIHQWPATLVQPVGSPLSLECTVEGTSNPNLYWYRQAAGRGLQLLFYSVGIGQISSEVPQNLSASRPQDRQFILSSKKLLLSDSGFYLCAWSEYTEAFFGQGTRLTVV.

The chain combines TRBV5-1 with TRBJ1-2, with 7 bases matching TRBD1. CDR1 is SGHRS and CDR2 is YFSETQ in the germline V gene. This CDR3 contains 15 residues. Trimming at V came to 0 bases and at J to 8 bases, leaving 10 bases not matched to a gene. CDR3 in DNA: TGCGCCAGCAGCTTGGAAACAGGGGTAGGTTCCGGCTACACCTTC. The encoded protein is CASSLETGVGSGYTF. The whole variable domain, remainder taken from reference TRBV5-1 and TRBJ1-2, is KAGVTQTPRYLIKTRGQQVTLSCSPISGHRSVSWYQQTPGQGLQFLFEYFSETQRNKGNFPGRFSGRQFSNSRSEMNVSTLELGDSALYLCASSLETGVGSGYTFGSGTRLTVV.

The chain links TRBV7-2 to TRBJ1-3; 7 nucleotides agree with TRBD1. This CDR3 comprises 15 residues. CDR1 is SGHTA and CDR2 is FQGNSA in the germline V gene. Unmatched junction bases numbered 8, after V lost 5 bases and J lost 4 bases. The CDR3 DNA is TGTGCCAGCAGCCCAGGGGGGGCGAGCGGAAACACCATATATTTT. Its translation: CASSPGGASGNTIYF.

V usage is TRBV25-1 and J usage is TRBJ1-5; possibly TRBD1 for D (5 bases). The CDR3 totals 16 residues. Trimming cost V 1 base and J 5 bases, with 15 bases left between them. Germline V CDR1 and CDR2: MGHDK, SYGVNS. The DNA for the CDR3 is TGTGCCAGCAGTGAATTGAGCTCCTTAGGGGATCAGCCCCAGCATTTT. Its protein product is CASSELSSLGDQPQHF. The variable domain in full, with the rest retrieved from reference TRBV25-1 and TRBJ1-5, is EADIYQTPRYLVIGTGKKITLECSQTMGHDKMYWYQQDPGMELHLIHYSYGVNSTEKGDLSSESTVSRIRTEHFPLTLESARPSHTSQYLCASSELSSLGDQPQHFGDGTRLSIL.

This chain joins TRBV6-1 and TRBJ2-1; 9 positions match TRBD2. CDR1 is MNHNS, CDR2 SASEGT, per germline. CDR3 size: 13 residues. J was trimmed by 15 bases and V by 4 bases; bases with no gene match: 10. The CDR3 DNA is TGTGCCAGCAGTGGAATCCCGGGACTAGCCCTGTTCTTC. Amino acids: CASSGIPGLALFF.

The CDR3 region is CASSRTTGRETQYF. Written as DNA, the CDR3 is TGCGCCAGCAGCCGGACTACTGGCCGGGAGACCCAGTACTTC. The chain has TRBV10-1 and TRBJ2-5; TRBD2 might be the D (6 bases). Germline V gene lookup returns CDR1 WNHNN and CDR2 SYGVQD (reference sequence). The CDR3 totals 14 residues. V was clipped by 6 bases and J by 5 bases, with 16 bases between them.

CDR3 coding DNA: TGCGCCAGCAGCCGACTGCCCGGGACAGAGAGCTCCTATAATTCACCCCTCCACTTT. Amino acid sequence: CASSRLPGTESSYNSPLHF. The rearrangement uses TRBV4-1 and TRBJ1-6; TRBD1 matches at 7 bases. In germline, CDR1 is MGHRA, CDR2 YSYEKL. The junction had 12 bases not matched to a gene; V was cut back by 4 bases and J by 0 bases. This CDR3 is built from 19 residues.

The rearrangement links TRBV28 to TRBJ2-5; 9 bases fit TRBD1. V was pared by 5 bases and J by 5 bases, with 12 bases of the junction left unmatched. CDR1 is MDHEN, CDR2 SYDVKM, per germline. CDR3 length: 16 amino acids. CDR3 nucleotides: TGTGCCAGCAGTCCCTCCGAGACAGGGGGAGCGGAGACCCAGTACTTC. This encodes CASSPSETGGAETQYF.

This clone was counted a single time. The chain is built from TRBV19 and TRBJ2-3; 10 positions match TRBD2. The CDR3 loop spans 18 amino acids. CDR1 is LNHDA, CDR2 SQIVND, per germline (reference sequence). The ends lost 1 base at V and 3 bases at J; junction bases unmatched: 10. CDR3 residues: CASSIASGRDGITDTQYF. In nucleotides, the CDR3 is TGTGCCAGTAGTATAGCTAGCGGGAGAGATGGAATTACAGATACGCAGTATTTT.

On this clone itself: Other DNA sequences in this sample translate to the same CDR3. The chain joins TRBV2 to TRBJ2-7; no firm D call. CDR1 SNHLY and CDR2 FYNNEI come from the germline V gene. The CDR3 sequence is 11 residues long. Trimming removed 4 bases from V and 3 bases from J, with 4 bases in between. CDR3 residues: CASSVLYEQYF. In DNA, the CDR3 is TGTGCCAGCAGTGTGCTCTACGAGCAGTACTTC. The whole variable domain, filled in from reference TRBV2 and TRBJ2-7, reads EPEVTQTPSHQVTQMGQEVILRCVPISNHLYFYWYRQILGQKVEFLVSFYNNEISEKSEIFDDQFSVERPDGSNFTLKIRSTKLEDSAMYFCASSVLYEQYFGPGTRLTVT.

Written as DNA, the CDR3 is TGTGCCTGGCTCCTACTGGGACAGCCCTATGGCTACACCTTC. This translates into CAWLLLGQPYGYTF. The chain employs TRBV30 and TRBJ1-2; TRBD1 matches 7 bases. This CDR3 is built from 14 residues. The germline V gene has CDR1 GTSNPN and CDR2 SVGIG (reference sequence). V shed 5 bases, J shed 4 bases, and the junction held 10 bases outside the gene matches.

This chain links TRBV10-3 with TRBJ2-1; 7 bases fit TRBD1. CDR1 and CDR2 (germline): ENHRY, SYGVKD. The CDR3 spans 13 residues. Germline trimming cut 7 bases from V and 10 bases from J; bases unmatched to any gene: 10. Here the CDR3 reads CAIKGQQGEEQFF. The CDR3 nucleotides are TGTGCCATCAAGGGACAGCAAGGAGAAGAGCAGTTCTTC.

This chain links TRBV30 with TRBJ1-2; tentatively, D is TRBD1 (5 bases). Germline CDR1 is GTSNPN and CDR2 is SVGIG (reference sequence). The V gene lost 2 bases and the J gene lost 4 bases, with 14 bases spanning the gap. This CDR3 is 14 amino acids long. The CDR3 spells CAWSLVGGSYGYTF. CDR3 nucleotides: TGTGCCTGGAGTTTGGTGGGGGGATCCTATGGCTACACCTTC.

The chain recombines TRBV5-4 with TRBJ2-3; 8 bases line up with TRBD1. In germline, CDR1 is SGHNT, CDR2 YYREEE (reference sequence). This CDR3 spans 17 amino acids. The V and J ends lost 4 bases and 4 bases, in that order; junction bases with no gene match: 14. The CDR3 nucleotides are TGTGCCAGCAGCGTCGACAGGGGACCAGGGGGCGCAGATACGCAGTATTTT. Encoded protein: CASSVDRGPGGADTQYF.